This TCR beta chain was identified during a study of cytomegalovirus exposure and HLA in healthy donors. Measured with immunoSEQ multiplex PCR; TCRdb has only the in-frame clones, and not every one. This sample has 140,000 to 150,000 clones, with approximately 93% found just once. This sequence originates from a man between 18 and 29 years old in good health and CMV-seronegative. Sequenced: PBMCs.

The CDR3 DNA is TGTGCCAGCAGTCCCAGGCCAAATCAGCCCCAGCATTTT. Translation gives CASSPRPNQPQHF. The V and J genes are TRBV27 and TRBJ1-5, with no clear D. The CDR3 is 13 amino acids. Germline V gives CDR1 MNHEY, CDR2 SMNVEV (reference sequence). Trimming cost V 5 bases and J 4 bases, with 9 bases left between them.